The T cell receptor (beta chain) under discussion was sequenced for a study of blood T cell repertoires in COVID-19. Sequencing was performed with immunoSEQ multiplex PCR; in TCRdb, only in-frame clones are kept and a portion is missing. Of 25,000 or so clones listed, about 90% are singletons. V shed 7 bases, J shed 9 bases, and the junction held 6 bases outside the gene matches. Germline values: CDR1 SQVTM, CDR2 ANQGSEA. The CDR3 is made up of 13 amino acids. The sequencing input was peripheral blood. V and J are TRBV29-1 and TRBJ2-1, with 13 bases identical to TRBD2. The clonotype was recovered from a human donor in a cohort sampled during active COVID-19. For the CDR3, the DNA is TGCAGCGACCGGACTAGCGGGAGCGGTGAGCAGTTCTTC. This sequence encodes CSDRTSGSGEQFF.